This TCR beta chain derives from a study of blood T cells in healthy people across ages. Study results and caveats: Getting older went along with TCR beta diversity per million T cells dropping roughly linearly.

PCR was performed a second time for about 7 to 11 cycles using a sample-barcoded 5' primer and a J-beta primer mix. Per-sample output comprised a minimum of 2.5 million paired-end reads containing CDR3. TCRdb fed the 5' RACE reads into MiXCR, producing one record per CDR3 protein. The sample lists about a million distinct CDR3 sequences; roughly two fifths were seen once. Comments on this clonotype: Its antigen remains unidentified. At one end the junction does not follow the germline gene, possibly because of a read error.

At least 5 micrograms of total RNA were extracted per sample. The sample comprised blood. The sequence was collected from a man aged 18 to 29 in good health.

The CDR3 region has the DNA TGCAGTGCTAGAGGAGGAGGGATCGGCTGCACCTTC. It is translated as CSARGGGIGCTF. The chain employs TRBV20-1 and TRBJ1-2; D unclear. CDR1 and CDR2 (germline): DFQATT, SNEGSKA (reference sequence). CDR3 length: 12 amino acids.